One and the same sample provided the 18 T cell receptor beta chains below, sequenced in a study of CD8+CD57+ T cells in acquired aplastic anemia. Profiling that covered TCR beta VDJ and CDR3 relied on genomic DNA as its template. TCRdb processed the reads anew with MiXCR; each CDR3 protein has one entry. The sample includes about 160,000 distinct CDR3 sequences, around 40% seen only once; the top ten take about 1.1%. The sample consisted of sorted CD4+, CD8+, or CD8+CD57+ T cells (not recorded which) from PBMCs. The source of these receptors is a human donor in good health.

A word on this clonotype: A clone one base away is much larger, so this may be a read error. Given the absence of the conserved phenylalanine or tryptophan at the CDR3 end, a read error is likely. In DNA, the CDR3 is TGTGCCAGCAGCTCGTACAGGGGGTCAAATGAAAAACTGTTTCTT. It is translated as CASSSYRGSNEKLFL. The rearrangement joins TRBV7-6 to TRBJ1-4; 8 bases align to TRBD1. J lost 5 bases, V lost 4 bases, and 6 bases had no gene match. The CDR3 runs 15 residues. The germline V gene encodes CDR1 SGHVS and CDR2 FNYEAQ.

The V call is TRBV20-1, the J call TRBJ1-5, with D maybe TRBD1 (5 bases). The length of the CDR3 is 14 residues. The V end lost 4 bases, the J end lost 2 bases, and 12 bases lay between the germline ends. The germline CDR1 and CDR2 sequences are DFQATT and SNEGSKA (reference sequence). CDR3 bases: TGCAGTGCTAACTGGGGCTCGGGCAATCAGCCCCAGCATTTT. Translation gives CSANWGSGNQPQHF.

The table lists this clonotype with a few counts. The chain recombines TRBV10-3 with TRBJ2-5; D could derive from TRBD1 or TRBD2 (6 bases each). Trimming shortened V by 2 bases and J by 5 bases, and 15 bases separated the two germline ends. Germline CDR1 reads ENHRY; CDR2 reads SYGVKD. The CDR3 totals 15 residues. The DNA of the CDR3 is TGTGCCATCAGTGAGCCGGGTGGGGGGCTTGAGACCCAGTACTTC. Translating gives CAISEPGGGLETQYF.

The chain combines TRBV11-2 with TRBJ2-3, with 10 bases lining up with TRBD2. Trimming took 4 bases from V and 2 from J; bases not matched to a gene: 6. The CDR3 spans 16 residues. The germline CDR1 and CDR2 sequences are SGHAT and FQNNGV. The CDR3 loop reads CASSSKGLAYTDTQYF. The DNA for the CDR3 is TGTGCCAGCAGCTCGAAGGGACTAGCGTACACAGATACGCAGTATTTT.

The chain carries TRBV24-1 and TRBJ2-5, with no clear D. V was clipped by 3 bases and J by 2 bases, with 15 bases between them. Germline V gene data show CDR1 as KGHDR and CDR2 as SFDVKD. The CDR3 extends over 16 amino acids. CDR3 sequence reads: CATSDTGPREQETQYF. CDR3 nucleotides: TGTGCCACCAGTGATACTGGACCCCGAGAGCAAGAGACCCAGTACTTC.

This chain joins TRBV7-3 and TRBJ1-6; no firm D call. Germline lookup yields CDR1 SGHTA and CDR2 FQGTGA. The CDR3 is 13 amino acids. Between the trimmed V and J ends, which lost 5 bases and 10 bases, there was a span of 12 bases. CDR3 sequence: CASSPTRGSPLHF. The CDR3 region has the DNA TGTGCCAGCAGCCCCACGCGAGGGTCACCCCTCCACTTT.

This clonotype was observed many times. The chain links TRBV7-9 to TRBJ2-1, with 12 nucleotides matching TRBD2. Looked up from germline, CDR1 is SEHNR and CDR2 is FQNEAQ (reference sequence). The CDR3 covers 16 residues. V lost 5 bases to trimming and J lost 2 bases; unmatched junction nucleotides: 4. The CDR3 nucleotides are TGTGCCAGCAGCCTAGGACTAGCGGGAACCTACAATGAGCAGTTCTTC. It codes for CASSLGLAGTYNEQFF.

Many counts were recorded for this clonotype. The chain combines TRBV10-1 with TRBJ1-2; tentatively, D is TRBD1 (5 bases). V was shortened by 5 bases and J by 8 bases, with 12 bases between the two germline ends. The CDR3 spans 12 residues. Germline CDR1 is WNHNN and CDR2 is SYGVQD (reference sequence). In DNA form, the CDR3 reads TGCGCCAGCAGTCAGGGCTTTGGGGGCTACACCTTC. Amino acid sequence: CASSQGFGGYTF.

This clonotype was seen ten or more times. The V call is TRBV7-6, the J call TRBJ2-7, with D unclear. Trimming took 7 bases from V and 9 from J, leaving 22 bases between them. Germline V gene sequence: CDR1 SGHVS, CDR2 FNYEAQ. The CDR3 runs to 14 residues. The CDR3 nucleotides are TGTGCCAGCACCAGGAGTCTTTCCTCTTTCGGGCAGTACTTC. Protein product: CASTRSLSSFGQYF.

In this sample, this clonotype turned up many times. V is TRBV10-3 and J is TRBJ2-3; D is possibly TRBD2 (7 bases). Trimming cost V 8 bases and J 3 bases, with 18 bases left between them. The germline V gene encodes CDR1 ENHRY and CDR2 SYGVKD. The CDR3 sequence is 15 residues long. DNA of the CDR3: TGTGCCATCGGGGAGGGGGTAGATTCGACAGATACGCAGTATTTT. Amino acids: CAIGEGVDSTDTQYF.

Remarks on this clonotype: A single base is all that separates this from a far larger clone, so a read error is likely. The chain combines TRBV7-8 with TRBJ1-1; D is unresolved. The CDR3 length is 11 residues. With 1 base removed from V and 5 bases from J, the gap between germline ends came to 2 bases. The V gene's germline CDR1 is SGHVS and CDR2 FQNEAQ. The CDR3 reads CASSLETEAFF. The CDR3 DNA is TGTGCCAGCAGCTTAGAGACTGAAGCTTTCTTT.

This chain uses TRBV19 with TRBJ2-3; 7 bases agree with TRBD1. J lost 5 bases, V lost 5 bases, and 10 bases had no gene match. The CDR3 sequence is 15 residues long. In germline, CDR1 is LNHDA, CDR2 SQIVND (reference sequence). The CDR3 DNA reads TGTGCCAGTAGTGTCCAGGGGGATCAGGGAGATACGCAGTATTTT. This codes for CASSVQGDQGDTQYF.

This clonotype was recorded a few times. V gene TRBV3-1 combines with J gene TRBJ1-1; unclear D gene. The V end was cut by 5 bases, the J end by 5 bases, with 18 bases between. The CDR3 is made up of 15 amino acids. Germline lookup yields CDR1 LGHDT and CDR2 YNNKEL (reference sequence). Here the CDR3 reads CASSSLPDGGTEAFF. The CDR3 DNA reads TGTGCCAGCAGCTCCCTCCCGGACGGAGGAACTGAAGCTTTCTTT.

This clonotype occurred many times. The rearrangement uses TRBV20-1 and TRBJ2-7, with TRBD2 identical over 14 bases. J lost 1 base, V lost 3 bases, and 2 bases had no gene match. CDR1 and CDR2 (germline): DFQATT, SNEGSKA (reference sequence). CDR3 length: 15 residues. CDR3 nucleotides: TGCAGTGCTAGGACTAGCGGGGGGGGATCCTACGAGCAGTACTTC. It translates to CSARTSGGGSYEQYF.

This clonotype has ten or more counts. The CDR3 spells CASNRGQTNSYEQYF. The CDR3 DNA follows: TGCGCCAGCAACCGGGGACAGACGAACTCCTACGAGCAGTACTTC. The chain links TRBV5-1 to TRBJ2-7, with 7 bases fitting TRBD1. From germline, CDR1 is SGHRS and CDR2 YFSETQ. With 6 bases clipped from V and 0 bases from J, the junction kept 9 bases outside the gene matches. The CDR3 consists of 15 residues. The full variable domain, in which reference TRBV5-1 and TRBJ2-7 provide the parts outside the CDR3, is KAGVTQTPRYLIKTRGQQVTLSCSPISGHRSVSWYQQTPGQGLQFLFEYFSETQRNKGNFPGRFSGRQFSNSRSEMNVSTLELGDSALYLCASNRGQTNSYEQYFGPGTRLTVT.

There are many counts of this clonotype. The rearrangement joins TRBV7-2 to TRBJ2-2; unclear D gene. V lost 5 bases and J 4 bases, leaving 5 bases between the germline ends. CDR3 length: 12 amino acids. Germline assignment: CDR1 SGHTA and CDR2 FQGNSA. The DNA for the CDR3 is TGTGCCAGCAGCCCAGTCACCGGGGAGCTGTTTTTT. Translating gives CASSPVTGELFF.

The chain is built from TRBV2 and TRBJ1-3; 7 bases are shared with TRBD1. The germline gives CDR1 SNHLY, CDR2 FYNNEI. J lost 2 bases, V lost 8 bases, and 6 bases had no gene match. CDR3 length: 14 residues. In DNA form, the CDR3 reads TGTGCCAGCCAGGGGGGGTCGCCTGGAAACACCATATATTTT. This encodes CASQGGSPGNTIYF.

J is TRBJ2-5 and V is TRBV20-1, with 8 bases lining up with TRBD1. The germline gives CDR1 DFQATT, CDR2 SNEGSKA (reference sequence). The CDR3 has 15 residues. V dropped 0 bases and J dropped 2; count of bases not matched to a gene: 5. Written as DNA, the CDR3 is TGCAGTGCTAGAGATCTGGGACAGGTTCAAGAGACCCAGTACTTC. It yields the protein CSARDLGQVQETQYF.